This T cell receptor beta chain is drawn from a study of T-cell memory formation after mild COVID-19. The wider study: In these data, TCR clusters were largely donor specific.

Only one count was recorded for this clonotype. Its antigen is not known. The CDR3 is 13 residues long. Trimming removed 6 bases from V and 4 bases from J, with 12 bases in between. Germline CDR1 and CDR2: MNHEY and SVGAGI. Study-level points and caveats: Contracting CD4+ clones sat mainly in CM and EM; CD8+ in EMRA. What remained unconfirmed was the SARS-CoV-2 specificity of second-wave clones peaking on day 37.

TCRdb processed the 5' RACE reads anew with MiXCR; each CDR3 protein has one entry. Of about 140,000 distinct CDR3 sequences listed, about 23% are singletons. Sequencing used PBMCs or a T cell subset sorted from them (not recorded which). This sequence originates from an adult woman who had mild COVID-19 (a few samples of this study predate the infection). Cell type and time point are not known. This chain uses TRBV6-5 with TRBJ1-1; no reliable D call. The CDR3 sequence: CASSPREGTEAFF. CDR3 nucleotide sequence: TGTGCCAGCAGCCCGCGAGAGGGCACTGAAGCTTTCTTT.